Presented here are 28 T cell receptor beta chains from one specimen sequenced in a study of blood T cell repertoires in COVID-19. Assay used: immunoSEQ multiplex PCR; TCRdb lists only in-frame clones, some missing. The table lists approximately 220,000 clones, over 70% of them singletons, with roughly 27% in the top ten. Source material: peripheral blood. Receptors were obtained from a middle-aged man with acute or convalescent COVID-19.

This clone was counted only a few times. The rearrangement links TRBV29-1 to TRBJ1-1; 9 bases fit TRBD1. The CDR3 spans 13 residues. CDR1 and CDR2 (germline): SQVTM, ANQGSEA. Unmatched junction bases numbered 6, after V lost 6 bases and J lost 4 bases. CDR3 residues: CSVQGALGTEAFF. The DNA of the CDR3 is TGCAGCGTACAGGGGGCGTTAGGCACTGAAGCTTTCTTT.

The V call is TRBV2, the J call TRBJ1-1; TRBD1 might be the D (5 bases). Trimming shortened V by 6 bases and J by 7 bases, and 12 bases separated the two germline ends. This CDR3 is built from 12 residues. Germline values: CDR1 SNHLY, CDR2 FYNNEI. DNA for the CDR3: TGTGCCAGCAGCTACCTTACAGGTGAAGCTTTCTTT. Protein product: CASSYLTGEAFF.

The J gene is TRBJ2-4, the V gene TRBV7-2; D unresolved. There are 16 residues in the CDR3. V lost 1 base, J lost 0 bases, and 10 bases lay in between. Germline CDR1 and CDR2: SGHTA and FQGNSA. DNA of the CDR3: TGTGCCAGCAGCTTAGATAGGCGGTTAGCCAAAAACATTCAGTACTTC. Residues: CASSLDRRLAKNIQYF.

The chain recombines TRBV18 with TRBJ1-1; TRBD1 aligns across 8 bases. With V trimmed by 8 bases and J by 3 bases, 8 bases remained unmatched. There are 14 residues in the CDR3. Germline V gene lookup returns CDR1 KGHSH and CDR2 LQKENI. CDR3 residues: CASTSGGADTEAFF. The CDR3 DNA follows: TGTGCCAGCACCTCAGGGGGCGCGGACACTGAAGCTTTCTTT.

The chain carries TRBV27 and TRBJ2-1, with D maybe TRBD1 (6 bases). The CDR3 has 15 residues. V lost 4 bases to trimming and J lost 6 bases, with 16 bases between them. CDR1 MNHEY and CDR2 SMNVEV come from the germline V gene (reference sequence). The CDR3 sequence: CASSSHGQISNEQFF. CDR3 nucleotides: TGTGCCAGCAGTTCCCACGGACAGATAAGCAATGAGCAGTTCTTC.

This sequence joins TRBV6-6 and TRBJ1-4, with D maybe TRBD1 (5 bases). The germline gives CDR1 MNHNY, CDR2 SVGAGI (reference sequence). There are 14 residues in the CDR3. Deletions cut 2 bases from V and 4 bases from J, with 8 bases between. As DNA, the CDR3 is TGTGCCAGCAGTTACAGGGGAAGTAATGAAAAACTGTTTTTT. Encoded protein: CASSYRGSNEKLFF.

The CDR3 loop is CASSARDRDYTEAFF. The CDR3 nucleotides are TGTGCCAGCAGCGCCCGGGACAGGGACTACACTGAAGCTTTCTTT. The V call is TRBV9, the J call TRBJ1-1; 9 bases fit TRBD1. The CDR3 covers 15 residues. V lost 3 bases and J lost 3; bases outside the gene matches: 6. CDR1 and CDR2 from the germline V gene are SGDLS and YYNGEE.

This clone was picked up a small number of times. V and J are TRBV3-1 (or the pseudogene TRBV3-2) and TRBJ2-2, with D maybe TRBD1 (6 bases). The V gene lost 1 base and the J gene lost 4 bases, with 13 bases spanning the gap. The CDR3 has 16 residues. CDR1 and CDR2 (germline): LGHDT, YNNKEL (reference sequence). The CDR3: CASSQGQRGITGELFF. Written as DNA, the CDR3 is TGTGCCAGCAGCCAAGGTCAAAGGGGGATCACCGGGGAGCTGTTTTTT.

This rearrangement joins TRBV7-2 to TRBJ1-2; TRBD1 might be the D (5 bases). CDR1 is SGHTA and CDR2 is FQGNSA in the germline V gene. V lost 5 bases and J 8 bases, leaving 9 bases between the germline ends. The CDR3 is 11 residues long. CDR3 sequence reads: CASSRGGGYTF. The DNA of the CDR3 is TGTGCCAGCAGCAGGGGTGGGGGCTACACCTTC.

In DNA, the CDR3 is TGTGCCAGCAGCCAAAGCGGGATGAGGACAGATACGCAGTATTTT. Residues: CASSQSGMRTDTQYF. The J gene is TRBJ2-3, the V gene TRBV7-3; 7 positions match TRBD2. V trimming: 5 bases; J trimming: 3 bases; junction bases outside the gene matches: 8. CDR1 is SGHTA, CDR2 FQGTGA, per germline. The CDR3 is 15 residues long. The full variable domain, rest sourced from reference TRBV7-3 and TRBJ2-3, is GAGVSQTPSNKVTEKGKYVELRCDPISGHTALYWYRQSLGQGPEFLIYFQGTGAADDSGLPNDRFFAVRPEGSVSTLKIQRTERGDSAVYLCASSQSGMRTDTQYFGPGTRLTVL.

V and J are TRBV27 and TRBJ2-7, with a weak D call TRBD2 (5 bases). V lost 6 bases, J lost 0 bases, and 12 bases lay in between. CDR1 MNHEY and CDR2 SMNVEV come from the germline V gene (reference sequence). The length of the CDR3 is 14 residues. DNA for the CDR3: TGTGCCAGCAGCCGGACTGTTAGCTCCTACGAGCAGTACTTC. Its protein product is CASSRTVSSYEQYF.

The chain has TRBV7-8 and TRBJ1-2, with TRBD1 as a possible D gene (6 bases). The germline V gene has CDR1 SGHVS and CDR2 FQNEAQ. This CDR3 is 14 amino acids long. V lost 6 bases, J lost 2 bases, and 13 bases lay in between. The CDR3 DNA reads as TGTGCCAGCAGTCACAGGGTGCTCAACTATGGCTACACCTTC. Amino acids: CASSHRVLNYGYTF.

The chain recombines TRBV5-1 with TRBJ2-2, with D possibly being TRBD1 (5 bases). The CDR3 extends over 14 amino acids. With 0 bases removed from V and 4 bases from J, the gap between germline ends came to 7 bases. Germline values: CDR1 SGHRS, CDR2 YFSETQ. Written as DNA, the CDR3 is TGCGCCAGCAGCTTGGGGACATTCACCGGGGAGCTGTTTTTT. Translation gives CASSLGTFTGELFF.

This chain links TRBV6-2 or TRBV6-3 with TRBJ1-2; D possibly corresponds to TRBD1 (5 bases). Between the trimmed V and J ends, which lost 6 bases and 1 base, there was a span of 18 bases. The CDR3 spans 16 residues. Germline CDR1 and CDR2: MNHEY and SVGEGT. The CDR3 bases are TGTGCCAGCAGCAACTCAAGGGACTACTATAACTATGGCTACACCTTC. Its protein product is CASSNSRDYYNYGYTF.

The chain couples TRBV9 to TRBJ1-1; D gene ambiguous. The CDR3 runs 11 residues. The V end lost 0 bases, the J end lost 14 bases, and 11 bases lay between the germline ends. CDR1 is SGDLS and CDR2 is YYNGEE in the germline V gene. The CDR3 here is CASSVDGSQFF. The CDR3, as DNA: TGTGCCAGCAGCGTAGACGGGTCCCAATTCTTT.

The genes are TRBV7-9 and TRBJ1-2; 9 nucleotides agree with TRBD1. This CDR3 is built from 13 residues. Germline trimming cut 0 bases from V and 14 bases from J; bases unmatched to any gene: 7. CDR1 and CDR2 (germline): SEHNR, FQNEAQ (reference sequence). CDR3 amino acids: CASSLAGDRAVTF. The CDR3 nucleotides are TGTGCCAGCAGCTTAGCTGGGGACAGGGCGGTTACCTTC.

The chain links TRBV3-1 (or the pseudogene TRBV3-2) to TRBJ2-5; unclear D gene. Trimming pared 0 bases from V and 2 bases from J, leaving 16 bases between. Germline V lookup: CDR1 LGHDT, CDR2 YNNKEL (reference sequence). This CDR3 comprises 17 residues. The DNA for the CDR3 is TGTGCCAGCAGCCAAGAGATTGCGGTCTCACTTCAAGAGACCCAGTACTTC. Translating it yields CASSQEIAVSLQETQYF.

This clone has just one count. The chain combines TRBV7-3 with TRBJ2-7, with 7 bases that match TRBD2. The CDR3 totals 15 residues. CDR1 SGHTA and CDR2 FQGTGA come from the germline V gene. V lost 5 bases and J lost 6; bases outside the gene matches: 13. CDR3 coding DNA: TGTGCCAGCAGCATCGGACTAGGCCGGTCGGGCGAGCAGTACTTC. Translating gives CASSIGLGRSGEQYF.

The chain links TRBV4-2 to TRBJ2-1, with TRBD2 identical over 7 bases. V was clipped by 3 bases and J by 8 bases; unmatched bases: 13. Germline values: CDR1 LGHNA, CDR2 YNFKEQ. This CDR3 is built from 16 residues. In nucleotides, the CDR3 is TGTGCCAGCAGCCAGGGGACTAATCCCCTTTTCCATGAGCAGTTCTTC. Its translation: CASSQGTNPLFHEQFF.

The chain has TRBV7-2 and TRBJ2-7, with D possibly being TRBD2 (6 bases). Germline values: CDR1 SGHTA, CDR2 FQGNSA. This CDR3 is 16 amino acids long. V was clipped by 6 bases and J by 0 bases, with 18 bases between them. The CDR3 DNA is TGTGCCAGCAGTTCTATTGGCTGGCGGGGCTCCTACGAGCAGTACTTC. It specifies CASSSIGWRGSYEQYF.

The CDR3 loop is CACSRDSLQWGYTF. The CDR3 nucleotides are TGTGCCTGCAGCCGGGACAGCCTTCAGTGGGGCTACACCTTC. The genes are TRBV30 and TRBJ1-2; 7 nucleotides line up with TRBD1. CDR3 size: 14 residues. CDR1 GTSNPN and CDR2 SVGIG come from the germline V gene (reference sequence). Trimming removed 6 bases from V and 8 bases from J; junction bases left unmatched: 15.

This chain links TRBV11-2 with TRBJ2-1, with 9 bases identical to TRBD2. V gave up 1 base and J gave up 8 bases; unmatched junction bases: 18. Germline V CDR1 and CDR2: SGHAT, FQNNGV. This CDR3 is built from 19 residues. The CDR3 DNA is TGTGCCAGCAGCTTAGTCCTGGGGCTAGGAGCGGGAGGATTCGATGAGCAGTTCTTC. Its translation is CASSLVLGLGAGGFDEQFF.

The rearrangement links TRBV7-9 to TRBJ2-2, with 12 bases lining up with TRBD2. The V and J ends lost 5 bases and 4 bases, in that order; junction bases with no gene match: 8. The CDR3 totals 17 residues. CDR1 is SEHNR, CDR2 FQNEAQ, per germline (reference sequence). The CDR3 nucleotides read TGTGCCAGCAGCCCCGGGACTAGCGGGTGGACCACCGGGGAGCTGTTTTTT. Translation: CASSPGTSGWTTGELFF.

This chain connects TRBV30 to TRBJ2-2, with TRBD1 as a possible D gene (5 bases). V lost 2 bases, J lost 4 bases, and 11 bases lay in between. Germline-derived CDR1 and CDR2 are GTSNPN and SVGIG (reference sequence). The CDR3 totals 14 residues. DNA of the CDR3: TGTGCCTGGAGTTACAGGCCGGGCACCGGGGAGCTGTTTTTT. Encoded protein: CAWSYRPGTGELFF.

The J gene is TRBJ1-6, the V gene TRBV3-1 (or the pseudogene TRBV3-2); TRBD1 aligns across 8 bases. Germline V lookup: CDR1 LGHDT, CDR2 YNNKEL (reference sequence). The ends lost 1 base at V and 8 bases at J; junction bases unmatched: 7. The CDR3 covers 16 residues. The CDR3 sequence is CASSQGGQGFYSPLHF. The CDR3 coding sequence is TGTGCCAGCAGCCAAGGTGGACAGGGATTTTATTCACCCCTCCACTTT.

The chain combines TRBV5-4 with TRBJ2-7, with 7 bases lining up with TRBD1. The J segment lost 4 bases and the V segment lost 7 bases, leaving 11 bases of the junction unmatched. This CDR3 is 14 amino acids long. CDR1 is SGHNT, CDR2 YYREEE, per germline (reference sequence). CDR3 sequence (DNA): TGTGCCAGCGCCTCCGGGACAGAACTTTACGAGCAGTACTTC. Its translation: CASASGTELYEQYF.

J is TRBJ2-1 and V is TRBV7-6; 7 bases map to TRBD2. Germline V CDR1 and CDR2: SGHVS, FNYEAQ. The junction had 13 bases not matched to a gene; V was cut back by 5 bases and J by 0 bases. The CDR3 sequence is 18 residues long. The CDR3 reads CASSPSSGDISSYNEQFF. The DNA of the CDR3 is TGTGCCAGCAGCCCATCCAGCGGGGATATAAGCTCCTACAATGAGCAGTTCTTC.

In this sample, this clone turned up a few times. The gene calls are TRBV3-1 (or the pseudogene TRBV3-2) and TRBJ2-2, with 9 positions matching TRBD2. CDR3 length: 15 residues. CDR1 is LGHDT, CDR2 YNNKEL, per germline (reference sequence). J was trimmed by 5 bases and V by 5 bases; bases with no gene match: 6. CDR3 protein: CASSTHSGSTGELFF. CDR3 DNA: TGTGCCAGCAGCACACATAGCGGGAGTACCGGGGAGCTGTTTTTT.